A single sample gave rise to the 5 T cell receptor beta chains below, sequenced in a study of blood T cells in healthy people across ages. The second PCR ran roughly 6 to 11 cycles with a sample-barcoded 5' primer and J-beta primers. TCRdb processed the 5' RACE reads anew with MiXCR; each CDR3 protein has one entry. The data show approximately 1.5 million distinct CDR3 sequences, approximately 32% seen once. The sequenced sample consisted of blood. These receptors were obtained from a woman younger than 45 in good health.

About this clonotype itself: A read error may produce the germline difference seen at one junction end. V usage is TRBV3-1 and J usage is TRBJ2-5, with 12 bases fitting TRBD2. Germline CDR1 is LGHDT and CDR2 is YNNKEL (reference sequence). This CDR3 comprises 15 residues. The chain's CDR3 is CVSSQLAGGLETQYF. The CDR3 nucleotides read TGTGTCAGCAGCCAACTAGCGGGGGGCCTAGAGACCCAGTACTTC.

The chain links TRBV15 to TRBJ2-7; D possibly corresponds to TRBD2 (5 bases). Germline V gene lookup returns CDR1 LNHNV and CDR2 YYDKDF (reference sequence). This CDR3 region has 14 residues. The V end was cut by 1 base, the J end by 6 bases, with 13 bases between. For the CDR3, the DNA is TGTGCCACCAGCAGAGCCGGGGAGTTATTCGAGCAGTACTTC. It is translated as CATSRAGELFEQYF.

J is TRBJ2-2 and V is TRBV6-4, with 13 positions matching TRBD2. Germline V gene data show CDR1 as MRHNA and CDR2 as SNTAGT. V trimming: 5 bases; J trimming: 5 bases; junction bases outside the gene matches: 8. This CDR3 region has 17 residues. Written as DNA, the CDR3 is TGTGCCAGCAGTCCCGGACTAGCGGGAGACGAAACCGGGGAGCTGTTTTTT. Translating gives CASSPGLAGDETGELFF.

In its sample, this clonotype was seen a few times. This chain links TRBV20-1 with TRBJ2-5, with D perhaps TRBD2 (6 bases). Trimming cost V 4 bases and J 0 bases, with 12 bases left between them. The CDR3 covers 14 residues. CDR1 is DFQATT and CDR2 is SNEGSKA in the germline V gene (reference sequence). The DNA of the CDR3 is TGCAGTGCTACCGGAGGGATGTACCAAGAGACCCAGTACTTC. Amino acids: CSATGGMYQETQYF.

The chain couples TRBV7-3 to TRBJ2-1; a possible D gene is TRBD2 (7 bases). CDR1 is SGHTA and CDR2 is FQGTGA in the germline V gene. The CDR3 loop spans 13 amino acids. Trimming pared 5 bases from V and 9 bases from J, leaving 14 bases between. CDR3 sequence reads: CASSNRGAGEQFF. The CDR3, as DNA: TGTGCCAGCAGCAACCGGGGGGCGGGTGAGCAGTTCTTC.